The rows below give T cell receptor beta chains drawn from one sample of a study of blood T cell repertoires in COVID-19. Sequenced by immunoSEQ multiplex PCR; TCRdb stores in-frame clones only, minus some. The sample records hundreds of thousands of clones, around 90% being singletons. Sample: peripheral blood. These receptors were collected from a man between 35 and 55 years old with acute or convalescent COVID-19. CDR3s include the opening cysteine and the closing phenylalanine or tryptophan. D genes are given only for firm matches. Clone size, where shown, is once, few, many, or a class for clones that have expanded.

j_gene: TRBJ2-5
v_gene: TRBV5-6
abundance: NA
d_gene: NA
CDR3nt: TGTGCCAGCAGCTTTTGGCGGACTAACCAAGAGACCCAGTACTTC
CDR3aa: CASSFWRTNQETQYF

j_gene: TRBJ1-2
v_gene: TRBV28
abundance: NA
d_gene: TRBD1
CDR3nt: TGTGCCAGCAGGCTTCTCGGGAGGGGGCAGATCTATGGCTACACCTTC
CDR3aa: CASRLLGRGQIYGYTF

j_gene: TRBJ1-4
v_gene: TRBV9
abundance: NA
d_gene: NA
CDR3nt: TGTGCCAGCAGCGTAGGACAGGCTAATGAAAAACTGTTTTTT
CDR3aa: CASSVGQANEKLFF

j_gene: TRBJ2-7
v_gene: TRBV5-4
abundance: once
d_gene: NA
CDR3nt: TGTGCCAGCAGCTCCCTAGACCGGGGAGAGCAGTACTTC
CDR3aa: CASSSLDRGEQYF

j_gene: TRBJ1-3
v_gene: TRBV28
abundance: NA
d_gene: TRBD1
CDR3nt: TGTGCCAGCAGCCCTATGGCGGGACAGGTTGAGGGAAACACCATATATTTT
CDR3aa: CASSPMAGQVEGNTIYF

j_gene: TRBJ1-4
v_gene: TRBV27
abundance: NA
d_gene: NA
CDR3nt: TGTGCCAGCAGTTTGGGCAGGGCCGCTGAAAAACTGTTTTTT
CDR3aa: CASSLGRAAEKLFF

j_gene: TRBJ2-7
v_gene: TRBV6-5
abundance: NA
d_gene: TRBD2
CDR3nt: TGTGCCAGCAGTAGCGGGAGAGAAACCTACGAGCAGTACTTC
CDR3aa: CASSSGRETYEQYF

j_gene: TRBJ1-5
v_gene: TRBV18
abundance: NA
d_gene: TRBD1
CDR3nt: TGTGCCAGCTCCCAACAGGGGGCCCAGCATTTT
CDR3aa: CASSQQGAQHF

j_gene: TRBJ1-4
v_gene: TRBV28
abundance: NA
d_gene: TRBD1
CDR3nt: TGTGCCAGCAGCAACACCGGGACAGGGGAAAAACTGTTTTTT
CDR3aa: CASSNTGTGEKLFF

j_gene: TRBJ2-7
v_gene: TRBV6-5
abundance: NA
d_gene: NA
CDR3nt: TGTGCCAGCAGAGGACGGGACAACTACGAGCAGTACTTC
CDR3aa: CASRGRDNYEQYF

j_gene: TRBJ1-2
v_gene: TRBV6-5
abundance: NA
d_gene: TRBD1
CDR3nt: TGTGCCAGCATCGGGACAGGAGCAGGCTATGGCTACACCTTC
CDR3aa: CASIGTGAGYGYTF

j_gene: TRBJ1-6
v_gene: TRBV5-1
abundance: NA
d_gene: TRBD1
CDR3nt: TGCGCCAGCAGCTCCGGGACAGATAATTCACCCCTCCACTTT
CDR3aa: CASSSGTDNSPLHF

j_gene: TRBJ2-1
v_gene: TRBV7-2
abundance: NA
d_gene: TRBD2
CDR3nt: TGTGCCAGCAGCTTATTACTAGCGGGGGGCGAGCAGTTCTTC
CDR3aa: CASSLLLAGGEQFF

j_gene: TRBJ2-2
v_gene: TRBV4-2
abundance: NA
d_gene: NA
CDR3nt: TGTGCCAGCAGCAACCGAGTAGGGGCAGCCCCACTCGCCGGGGAGCTGTTTTTT
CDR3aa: CASSNRVGAAPLAGELFF

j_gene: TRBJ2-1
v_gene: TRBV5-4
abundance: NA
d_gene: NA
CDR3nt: TGTGCCAGCAGCTTGGGAGGGCTATCCTACAATGAGCAGTTCTTC
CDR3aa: CASSLGGLSYNEQFF

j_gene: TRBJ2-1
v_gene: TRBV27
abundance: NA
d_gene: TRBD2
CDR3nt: TGTGCCAGCAGGAAGGGGCTAGCGGGAACCTACAATGAGCAGTTCTTC
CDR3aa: CASRKGLAGTYNEQFF

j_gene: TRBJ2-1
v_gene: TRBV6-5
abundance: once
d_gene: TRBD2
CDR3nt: TGTGCCAGCCACCGGGGACTAGCGGGAAAGGTTGAGCAGTTCTTC
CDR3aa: CASHRGLAGKVEQFF

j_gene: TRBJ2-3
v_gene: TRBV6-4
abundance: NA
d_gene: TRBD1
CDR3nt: TGTGCCAGCAGTGACTCGACAGGGGGTGGAGATACGCAGTATTTT
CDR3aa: CASSDSTGGGDTQYF

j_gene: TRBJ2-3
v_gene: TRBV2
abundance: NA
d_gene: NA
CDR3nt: TGTGCCAGCAGTGGTAGAGTAATCAGCACAGATACGCAGTATTTT
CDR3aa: CASSGRVISTDTQYF

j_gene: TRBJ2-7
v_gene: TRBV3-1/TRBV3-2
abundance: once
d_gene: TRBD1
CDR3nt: TGTGCCAGCAGCCAAGGACAGGGGGCGGCATACGAGCAGTACTTC
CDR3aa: CASSQGQGAAYEQYF

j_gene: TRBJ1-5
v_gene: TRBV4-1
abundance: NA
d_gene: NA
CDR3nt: TGCGCCAGCAGCCACTCCAGGGAGGGGCATCAGCCCCAGCATTTT
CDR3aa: CASSHSREGHQPQHF

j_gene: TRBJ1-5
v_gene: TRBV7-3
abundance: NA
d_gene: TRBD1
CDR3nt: TGTGCCAGCAGCTTGGACAGGGACAATCAGCCCCAGCATTTT
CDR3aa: CASSLDRDNQPQHF

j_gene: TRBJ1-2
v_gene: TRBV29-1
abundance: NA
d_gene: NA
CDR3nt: TGCAGCGTTGAATCCGTGGCTTCCTATGGCTACACCTTC
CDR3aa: CSVESVASYGYTF

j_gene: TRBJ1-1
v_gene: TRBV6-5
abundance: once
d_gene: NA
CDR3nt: TGTGCCAGCAGCCCCAACCGCCCAGAGAACACTGAAGCTTTCTTT
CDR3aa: CASSPNRPENTEAFF

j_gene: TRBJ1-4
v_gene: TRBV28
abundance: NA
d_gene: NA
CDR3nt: TGTGCCACCGATTCTTTCGGGAGGGATGGTGAAAAACTGTTTTTT
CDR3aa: CATDSFGRDGEKLFF

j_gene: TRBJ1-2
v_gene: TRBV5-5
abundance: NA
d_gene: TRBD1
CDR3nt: TGTGCCAGCAGCTTGATCGCGGACAGGCCATTAAACTATGGCTACACCTTC
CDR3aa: CASSLIADRPLNYGYTF

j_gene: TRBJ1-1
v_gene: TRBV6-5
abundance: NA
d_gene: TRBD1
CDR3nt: TGTGCCAGCAGTTACTCCGGGACAGGGGTAACAGCTTTCTTT
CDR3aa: CASSYSGTGVTAFF

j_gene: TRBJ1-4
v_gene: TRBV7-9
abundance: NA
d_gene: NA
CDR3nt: TGTGCCAGCAGCCTCGTTGGGGAGTCTAATGAAAAACTGTTTTTT
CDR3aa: CASSLVGESNEKLFF

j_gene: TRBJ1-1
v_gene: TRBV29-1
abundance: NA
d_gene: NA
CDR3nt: TGCAGCGTTGGCAGGGTGATGAACACTGAAGCTTTCTTT
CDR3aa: CSVGRVMNTEAFF

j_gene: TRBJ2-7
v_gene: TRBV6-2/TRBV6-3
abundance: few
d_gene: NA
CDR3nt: TGTGCCAGCAGTTACATCGGGACTCGAGAGCAGTACTTC
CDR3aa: CASSYIGTREQYF

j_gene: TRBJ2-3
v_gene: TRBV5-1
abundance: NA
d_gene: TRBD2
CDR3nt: TGCGCCAGCAGCTTGGCCACTAGCGGGCGGATCACAGATACGCAGTATTTT
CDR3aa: CASSLATSGRITDTQYF

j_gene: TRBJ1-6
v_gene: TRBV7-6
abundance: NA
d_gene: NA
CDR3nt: TGTGCCAGCAGCTTAAAGGCGGGAGGACAACTTAATTCACCCCTCCACTTT
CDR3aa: CASSLKAGGQLNSPLHF

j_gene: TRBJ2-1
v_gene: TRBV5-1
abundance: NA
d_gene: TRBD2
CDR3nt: TGCGCCAGCAGCCCCGGGACTAGCAGTTGGGAGCAGTTCTTC
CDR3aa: CASSPGTSSWEQFF

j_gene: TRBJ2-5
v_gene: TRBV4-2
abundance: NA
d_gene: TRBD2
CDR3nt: TGTGCCAGCAGCCAACTCTTGGGGGGGGGAGAGACCCAGTACTTC
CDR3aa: CASSQLLGGGETQYF

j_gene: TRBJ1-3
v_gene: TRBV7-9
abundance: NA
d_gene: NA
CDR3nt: TGTGCCAGCGGAGGTTCCACCCGAACAACTGGAAACACCATATATTTT
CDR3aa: CASGGSTRTTGNTIYF

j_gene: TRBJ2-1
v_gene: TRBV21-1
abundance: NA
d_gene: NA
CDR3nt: TGTGCCAGCAGCGCCGAACCCAAACAGGTCCGTGAGCAGTTCTTC
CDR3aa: CASSAEPKQVREQFF

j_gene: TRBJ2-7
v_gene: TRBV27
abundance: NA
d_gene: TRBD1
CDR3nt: TGTGCCAGCAGTTTAACCCGGGACAGGGGACACGAGCAGTACTTC
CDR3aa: CASSLTRDRGHEQYF

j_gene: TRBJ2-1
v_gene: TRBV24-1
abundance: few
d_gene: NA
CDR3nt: TGTGCCACCAGTACGGCGGGCAAAGGTCAGTTCTTC
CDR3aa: CATSTAGKGQFF